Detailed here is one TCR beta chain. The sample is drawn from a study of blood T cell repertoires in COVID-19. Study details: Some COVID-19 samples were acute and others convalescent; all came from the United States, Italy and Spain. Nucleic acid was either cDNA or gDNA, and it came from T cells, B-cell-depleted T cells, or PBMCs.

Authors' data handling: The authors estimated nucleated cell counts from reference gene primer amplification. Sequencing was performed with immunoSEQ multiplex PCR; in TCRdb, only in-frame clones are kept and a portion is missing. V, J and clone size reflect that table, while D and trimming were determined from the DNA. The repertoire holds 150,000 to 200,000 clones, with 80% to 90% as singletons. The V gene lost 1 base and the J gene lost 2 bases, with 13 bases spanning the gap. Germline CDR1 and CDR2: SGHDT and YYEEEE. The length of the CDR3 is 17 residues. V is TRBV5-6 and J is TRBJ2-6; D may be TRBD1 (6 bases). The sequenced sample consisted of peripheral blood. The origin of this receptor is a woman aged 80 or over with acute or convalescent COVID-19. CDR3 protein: CASSLTGILTGANVLTF. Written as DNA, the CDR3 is TGTGCCAGCAGCTTGACAGGGATCTTAACTGGGGCCAACGTCCTGACTTTC.